Sequencing of this T cell receptor beta chain was carried out in a study of blood T cell repertoires in COVID-19. Study background: Nucleic acid was either cDNA or gDNA, and it came from T cells, B-cell-depleted T cells, or PBMCs.

TCRdb's table, derived via immunoSEQ multiplex PCR, lists solely in-frame clones and lacks some. The sample contains fewer than 400,000 clones, approximately 84% of which appear only once. This CDR3 has 15 residues. Germline V gives CDR1 MDHEN, CDR2 SYDVKM. The trim removed 6 bases at V and 5 bases at J, leaving 10 bases unmatched. The TCR comes from a man aged 25-40 years who had recovered from COVID-19. The sample consisted of PBMCs or T cells enriched from blood (not recorded which). The gene calls are TRBV28 and TRBJ1-1; 9 nucleotides agree with TRBD1. CDR3 nucleotide sequence: TGTGCCAGCAGGACACCGGGACAGGGTCCGACTGAAGCTTTCTTT. Its protein is CASRTPGQGPTEAFF.